The 30 T cell receptor beta chains presented below share a single source sample, sequenced in a study of blood T cell repertoires in COVID-19. Profiling relied on immunoSEQ multiplex PCR, and the TCRdb table lists in-frame clones only, not all of them. This sample has about 160,000 clones, with approximately 84% found just once. Sequencing used peripheral blood. The receptors come from a woman aged 50 to 65 with COVID-19, enrolled during active disease.

The genes are TRBV2 and TRBJ2-3; D gene ambiguous. The germline V gene has CDR1 SNHLY and CDR2 FYNNEI. The CDR3 loop spans 14 amino acids. V was clipped by 3 bases and J by 2 bases, with 9 bases between them. The CDR3 here is CASSDSVHTDTQYF. In DNA, the CDR3 is TGTGCCAGCAGTGACAGTGTCCACACAGATACGCAGTATTTT.

In nucleotides, the CDR3 is TGTGCCATCCATAGAGGACAGGATCGATACGAGCAGTACTTC. Translated: CAIHRGQDRYEQYF. The rearrangement links TRBV6-5 to TRBJ2-7; 7 bases fit TRBD1. The germline V gene encodes CDR1 MNHEY and CDR2 SVGAGI. The CDR3 runs to 14 residues. J was trimmed by 4 bases and V by 10 bases; bases with no gene match: 13.

J is TRBJ2-7 and V is TRBV3-1 (or the pseudogene TRBV3-2); the D gene is possibly TRBD1 (5 bases). V was shortened by 0 bases and J by 5 bases, with 14 bases between the two germline ends. CDR1 is LGHDT, CDR2 YNNKEL, per germline (reference sequence). The CDR3 runs to 15 residues. The CDR3 reads CASSQDKRTPHEQYF. DNA for the CDR3: TGTGCCAGCAGCCAAGATAAGAGGACACCGCACGAGCAGTACTTC.

J is TRBJ2-7 and V is TRBV29-1; D is undetermined. There are 12 residues in the CDR3. The V end was cut by 3 bases, the J end by 0 bases, with 6 bases between. Looked up from germline, CDR1 is SQVTM and CDR2 is ANQGSEA. The DNA for the CDR3 is TGCAGCGTTGAGGCAAGCTCCTACGAGCAGTACTTC. It translates to CSVEASSYEQYF.

The V and J genes are TRBV7-2 and TRBJ2-1; 7 bases are a match to TRBD1. The trim removed 5 bases at V and 2 bases at J, leaving 3 bases unmatched. The CDR3 spans 14 residues. The germline CDR1 and CDR2 sequences are SGHTA and FQGNSA. The CDR3 coding sequence is TGTGCCAGCAGCCCGGGACAGACCTACAATGAGCAGTTCTTC. Protein: CASSPGQTYNEQFF.

This chain joins TRBV11-2 and TRBJ2-7; possibly TRBD2 for D (6 bases). The germline V gene has CDR1 SGHAT and CDR2 FQNNGV. The CDR3 is 12 amino acids. With 8 bases removed from V and 4 bases from J, the gap between germline ends came to 12 bases. CDR3 nucleotides: TGTGCCAGCGGCTATGGGAGGTACGAGCAGTACTTC. Translated: CASGYGRYEQYF.

The gene calls are TRBV4-2 and TRBJ1-6, with a weak D call TRBD1 (6 bases). Trimming shortened V by 0 bases and J by 5 bases, and 14 bases separated the two germline ends. The germline CDR1 and CDR2 sequences are LGHNA and YNFKEQ. The CDR3 spans 17 residues. The CDR3 protein is CASSQEQGLGNNSPLHF. CDR3 coding DNA: TGTGCCAGCAGCCAAGAACAGGGTCTTGGGAATAATTCACCCCTCCACTTT.

The V and J genes are TRBV14 and TRBJ1-2; 9 bases fit TRBD1. Germline V CDR1 and CDR2: SGHDN, FVKESK. The CDR3 consists of 13 residues. The V and J ends lost 7 bases and 7 bases, in that order; junction bases with no gene match: 7. CDR3 nucleotides: TGTGCCAGCACCCGGACAGGGGCCTTTGGCTACACCTTC. Amino acids: CASTRTGAFGYTF.

The chain employs TRBV7-7 and TRBJ2-5, with 9 bases aligning to TRBD1. V shed 5 bases and J 5 bases; nucleotides not matched to a gene: 12. This CDR3 spans 16 amino acids. Germline assignment: CDR1 SSHAT and CDR2 FNYEAQ (reference sequence). CDR3 in DNA: TGTGCCAGCAGCCCTATCCCGGGACAGGGCGGTGAGACCCAGTACTTC. Protein: CASSPIPGQGGETQYF. Full variable domain (remainder filled in from reference TRBV7-7 and TRBJ2-5): GAGVSQSPRYKVTKRGQDVTLRCDPISSHATLYWYQQALGQGPEFLTYFNYEAQPDKSGLPSDRFSAERPEGSISTLTIQRTEQRDSAMYRCASSPIPGQGGETQYFGPGTRLLVL.

J is TRBJ1-5 and V is TRBV3-1 (or the pseudogene TRBV3-2); D remains ambiguous. Looked up from germline, CDR1 is LGHDT and CDR2 is YNNKEL (reference sequence). The CDR3 consists of 14 residues. Trimming removed 0 bases from V and 0 bases from J, with 3 bases in between. The CDR3 protein is CASSQELSNQPQHF. For the CDR3, the DNA is TGTGCCAGCAGCCAAGAACTTAGCAATCAGCCCCAGCATTTT.

This chain uses TRBV10-3 with TRBJ2-7; D may be TRBD1 (6 bases). CDR3 length: 15 amino acids. Trimming left V 1 base short and J 4 bases short, with 14 bases between. CDR1 and CDR2 (germline): ENHRY, SYGVKD. The CDR3 DNA follows: TGTGCCATCAGTGAGTTCAAAGGGGGATCGTACGAGCAGTACTTC. As protein: CAISEFKGGSYEQYF.

The chain links TRBV10-3 to TRBJ2-1; 11 bases are a match to TRBD2. The CDR3 spans 17 residues. Losses at the gene ends were 4 bases for V and 3 bases for J; bases not matched to a gene: 8. Per germline, CDR1 ENHRY and CDR2 SYGVKD. CDR3 protein: CAISVGTSGGVYNEQFF. CDR3 bases: TGTGCCATCAGTGTAGGAACTAGCGGGGGAGTCTACAATGAGCAGTTCTTC.

V and J are TRBV18 and TRBJ2-5; D remains unclear. The CDR3 is 13 residues long. V was trimmed by 3 bases and J by 2 bases, leaving 7 bases between them. The V gene's germline CDR1 is KGHSH and CDR2 LQKENI. The CDR3 sequence: CASSPLTQETQYF. In nucleotides, the CDR3 is TGTGCCAGCTCACCTCTTACTCAAGAGACCCAGTACTTC.

This clone has a single count. The chain has TRBV10-3 and TRBJ1-4, with D perhaps matching TRBD1 (5 bases). CDR3 length equals 14 residues. V lost 8 bases and J lost 8, with 18 bases in between. CDR1 and CDR2 from the germline V gene are ENHRY and SYGVKD. CDR3 nucleotide sequence: TGTGCCATCGGGTTGGGGCAGGGAGGCGAAAAACTGTTTTTT. Residues: CAIGLGQGGEKLFF.

V and J are TRBV30 and TRBJ1-5; D not certain. Per the germline V gene, CDR1 is GTSNPN and CDR2 is SVGIG (reference sequence). There are 12 residues in the CDR3. Trimming removed 1 base at V and 5 bases at J, with 6 bases between. CDR3 loop: CAWSAQDQPQHF. In DNA form, the CDR3 reads TGTGCCTGGAGTGCCCAGGATCAGCCCCAGCATTTT.

The rearrangement links TRBV4-2 to TRBJ2-7; 7 nucleotides agree with TRBD1. CDR3 length: 15 amino acids. CDR1 and CDR2 (germline): LGHNA, YNFKEQ. V dropped 0 bases and J dropped 0; count of bases not matched to a gene: 2. The chain's CDR3 is CASSQEGQISYEQYF. The CDR3 DNA is TGTGCCAGCAGCCAAGAGGGACAGATCTCCTACGAGCAGTACTTC.

The V gene is TRBV24-1, the J gene TRBJ2-4, with D possibly TRBD1 on 5 matching bases. This CDR3 region has 13 residues. The germline gives CDR1 KGHDR, CDR2 SFDVKD. Trimming removed 9 bases from V and 3 bases from J, with 11 bases in between. The CDR3 DNA reads as TGTGCCACCCCAGGGTTTGGCAAAAACATTCAGTACTTC. This translates into CATPGFGKNIQYF.

In its sample, this clone was seen once. The chain links TRBV6-5 to TRBJ2-3; 7 nucleotides align to TRBD2. After removal of 0 bases from V and 2 bases from J, the junction contained 5 bases not matched to a gene. The CDR3 is 16 residues long. Germline CDR1 and CDR2: MNHEY and SVGAGI. The CDR3 DNA sequence: TGTGCCAGCAGTTACTCTGGGGGGGATTACACAGATACGCAGTATTTT. It specifies CASSYSGGDYTDTQYF.

CDR3 in DNA: TGTGCCTGGACCCTGGGGCAGGGGGACTACGAGCAGTACTTC. This codes for CAWTLGQGDYEQYF. This chain links TRBV30 with TRBJ2-7; 7 bases match TRBD1. Germline V CDR1 and CDR2: GTSNPN, SVGIG (reference sequence). This CDR3 has 14 residues. J gave up 3 bases and V 4 bases, and 9 bases lay outside the gene matches.

The rearrangement uses TRBV5-8 and TRBJ1-2; 9 bases map to TRBD1. J lost 8 bases, V lost 4 bases, and 9 bases had no gene match. The germline gives CDR1 SGHTS, CDR2 YDEGEE. The CDR3 sequence is 14 residues long. The DNA for the CDR3 is TGTGCCAGCAGCCTTGGGACAGGGAATTTGGGCTACACCTTC. It specifies CASSLGTGNLGYTF.

This clone was detected once. The J gene is TRBJ2-7, the V gene TRBV2, with D possibly matching TRBD2 (5 bases). CDR3 length: 11 amino acids. V lost 7 bases and J lost 4, with 8 bases in between. CDR1 is SNHLY, CDR2 FYNNEI, per germline. DNA for the CDR3: TGTGCCAGCAATGGCGGGTACGAGCAGTACTTC. It codes for CASNGGYEQYF.

The chain has TRBV29-1 and TRBJ1-1, with 8 bases aligning to TRBD1. The V gene's germline CDR1 is SQVTM and CDR2 ANQGSEA. The V and J ends lost 4 bases and 1 base, in that order; junction bases with no gene match: 2. The CDR3 totals 13 residues. The CDR3 reads CSVAGQENTEAFF. The CDR3 nucleotides are TGCAGCGTTGCGGGACAGGAGAACACTGAAGCTTTCTTT.

V gene TRBV7-6 combines with J gene TRBJ1-5; D might be TRBD1 (6 bases). Germline V gives CDR1 SGHVS, CDR2 FNYEAQ. CDR3 length equals 15 residues. Trimming took 5 bases from V and 2 from J, leaving 13 bases between them. CDR3 sequence (DNA): TGTGCCAGCAGCCTACAGGGTACCGGCAATCAGCCCCAGCATTTT. It codes for CASSLQGTGNQPQHF.

The chain uses TRBV25-1 and TRBJ1-2; D gene uncertain. Trimming took 3 bases from V and 4 from J, leaving 9 bases between them. This CDR3 is built from 13 residues. Germline V CDR1 and CDR2: MGHDK, SYGVNS. CDR3 in DNA: TGTGCCAGCAGTGAGTCACACCGCTATGGCTACACCTTC. It translates to CASSESHRYGYTF.

The chain recombines TRBV10-1 with TRBJ1-1; D not resolved. There are 13 residues in the CDR3. Trimming stripped 2 bases from V and 1 base from J, with 5 bases between. Germline V gene sequence: CDR1 WNHNN, CDR2 SYGVQD (reference sequence). The CDR3 here is CASSETGNTEAFF. The CDR3 DNA sequence: TGCGCCAGCAGTGAGACGGGGAACACTGAAGCTTTCTTT.

The chain employs TRBV19 and TRBJ2-7; possible D gene TRBD1, 5 bases. V was cut by 5 bases and J by 3 bases, with 14 bases left in between. The CDR3 loop spans 14 amino acids. CDR1 and CDR2 (germline): LNHDA, SQIVND (reference sequence). For the CDR3, the DNA is TGTGCCAGTAGTCAGAGACAGTTATTCTACGAGCAGTACTTC. The encoded protein is CASSQRQLFYEQYF.

V is TRBV20-1 and J is TRBJ1-1; D perhaps matches TRBD1 (5 bases). The CDR3 runs to 13 residues. The V end lost 3 bases, the J end lost 3 bases, and 11 bases lay between the germline ends. Germline CDR1 DFQATT, CDR2 SNEGSKA (reference sequence). This CDR3 reads CSASRPGYTEAFF. The CDR3 region has the DNA TGCAGTGCTAGTCGGCCAGGGTACACTGAAGCTTTCTTT.

The chain couples TRBV19 to TRBJ1-2; D unclear. Between the trimmed V and J ends, which lost 3 bases and 3 bases, there was a span of 14 bases. CDR3 length: 15 amino acids. Germline V gives CDR1 LNHDA, CDR2 SQIVND (reference sequence). CDR3 in DNA: TGTGCCAGTAGTATCGTAGGCGTGAGGGACTATGGCTACACCTTC. Protein: CASSIVGVRDYGYTF.

This chain uses TRBV13 with TRBJ2-3; D is possibly TRBD1 (7 bases). The V gene's germline CDR1 is PRHDT and CDR2 FYEKMQ (reference sequence). This CDR3 region has 15 residues. With 4 bases removed from V and 0 bases from J, the gap between germline ends came to 11 bases. CDR3 in DNA: TGTGCCAGCAGCTCGCGGGACAGAAGCACAGATACGCAGTATTTT. Its protein product is CASSSRDRSTDTQYF.

The rearrangement joins TRBV4-1 to TRBJ1-2; D is perhaps TRBD1 (5 bases). This CDR3 region has 14 residues. V lost 0 bases, J lost 8 bases, and 13 bases lay in between. Germline CDR1 and CDR2: MGHRA and YSYEKL. The CDR3 loop is CASSQDWGPGGYTF. CDR3 sequence (DNA): TGCGCCAGCAGCCAAGATTGGGGCCCCGGCGGCTACACCTTC.